Listed below are T cell receptor beta chains from one sample, sequenced in a study of shared clonotypes between healthy human individuals. This table comes from immunoSEQ multiplex PCR, and its TCRdb copy is limited to in-frame clones, with some not included. Of around 600,000 clones in the sample, 95% to 98% were seen once. The sample taken for sequencing was naive CD8+ T cells sorted from blood. Receptor source: a man younger than 40 in good health. The CDR3 runs from the conserved cysteine through the conserved F or W. The D gene is left open where the match is weak. A row's size may be missing; if present it is once, few, many or a size class.

j_call,d_call,v_call,clone_size,cdr3_aa,cdr3_nt
TRBJ2-7,NA,TRBV5-1,NA,CASRLGRTSYEQYF,TGCGCCAGCAGACTCGGACGAACCTCCTACGAGCAGTACTTC
TRBJ2-7,TRBD1,TRBV6-5,NA,CASSWGDRDYEQYF,TGTGCCAGCAGTTGGGGAGACAGGGACTACGAGCAGTACTTC
TRBJ2-2,NA,TRBV5-8,NA,CASSLAGVISGELFF,TGTGCCAGCAGCTTGGCGGGAGTTATATCCGGGGAGCTGTTTTTT
TRBJ2-7,TRBD2,TRBV29-1,NA,CSVVSWTSGTNEQYF,TGCAGCGTTGTAAGCTGGACTAGCGGGACGAACGAGCAGTACTTC
TRBJ2-7,NA,TRBV30,NA,CAWSPPGAPDEQYF,TGTGCCTGGAGTCCCCCCGGGGCCCCCGACGAGCAGTACTTC
TRBJ1-2,NA,TRBV5-1,once,CASSPGRGSQRYGYTF,TGCGCCAGCAGCCCGGGCCGTGGTAGTCAACGCTATGGCTACACCTTC
TRBJ1-1,NA,TRBV14,NA,CASSQRPGQLMNTEAFF,TGTGCCAGCAGCCAACGGCCCGGACAGCTCATGAACACTGAAGCTTTCTTT
TRBJ2-1,NA,TRBV7-9,NA,CASSSAWLGSSYNEQFF,TGTGCCAGCAGCTCCGCTTGGCTGGGCAGCTCCTACAATGAGCAGTTCTTC
TRBJ2-5,NA,TRBV10-2,NA,CASGDQETQYF,TGCGCCAGCGGGGATCAAGAGACCCAGTACTTC
TRBJ1-2,NA,TRBV30,NA,CAWSTPFLVGGYTF,TGTGCCTGGAGTACCCCATTTCTCGTGGGAGGCTACACCTTC
TRBJ2-7,TRBD1,TRBV11-2,NA,CASSATGGAYEQYF,TGTGCCAGCAGCGCGACAGGGGGCGCGTACGAGCAGTACTTC
TRBJ2-7,TRBD2,TRBV29-1,NA,CSVVLMGREHYEQYF,TGCAGCGTTGTTCTAATGGGGCGGGAGCACTACGAGCAGTACTTC
TRBJ2-7,NA,TRBV7-9,NA,CASSAKSSYEQYF,TGTGCCAGCAGCGCCAAGAGCTCCTACGAGCAGTACTTC